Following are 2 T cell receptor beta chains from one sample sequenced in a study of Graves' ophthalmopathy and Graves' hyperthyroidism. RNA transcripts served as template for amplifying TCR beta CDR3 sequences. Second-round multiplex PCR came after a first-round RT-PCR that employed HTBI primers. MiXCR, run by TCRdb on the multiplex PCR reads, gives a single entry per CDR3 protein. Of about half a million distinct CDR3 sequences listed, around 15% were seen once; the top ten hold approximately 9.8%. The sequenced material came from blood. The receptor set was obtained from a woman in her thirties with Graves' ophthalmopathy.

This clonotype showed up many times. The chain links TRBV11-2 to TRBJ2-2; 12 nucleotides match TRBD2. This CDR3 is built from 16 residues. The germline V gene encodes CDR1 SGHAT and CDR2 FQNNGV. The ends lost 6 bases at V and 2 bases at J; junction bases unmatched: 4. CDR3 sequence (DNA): TGTGCCAGCAGAGCTAGCGGGGGGGCTAACACCGGGGAGCTGTTTTTT. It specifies CASRASGGANTGELFF.

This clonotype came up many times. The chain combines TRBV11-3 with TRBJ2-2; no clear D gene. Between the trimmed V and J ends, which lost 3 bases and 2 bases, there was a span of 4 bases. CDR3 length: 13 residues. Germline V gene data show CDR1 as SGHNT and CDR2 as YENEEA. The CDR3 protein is CASSFKNTGELFF. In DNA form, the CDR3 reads TGTGCCAGCAGCTTCAAAAACACCGGGGAGCTGTTTTTT.